This TCR beta chain was observed in a study of neurological immune-mediated disorders (dated by TCRdb to about 2019). Describing the broader study: Among the roughly 35 multiple sclerosis patients, 31 had relapsing-remitting MS and 3 had secondary progressive MS. Peripheral blood TCR-beta repertoires from patients with HTLV-I-associated myelopathy (HAM/TSP), patients with multiple sclerosis, and healthy controls were compared in the study using UMI-based sequencing. Alongside PBMC samples, the set of some 98 TCR-beta libraries contained longitudinal samples, technical triplicates, and paired CD4+ and CD8+ T-cell subsets that had been sorted. Of the approximately 70 subjects in the cohort, some 15 were HAM/TSP patients, about 35 were multiple sclerosis patients, and approximately 20 were healthy controls.

The CDR1 and CDR2 encoded by the germline V gene are SGHRS and YFSETQ. Including the terminal cysteine and phenylalanine, the CDR3 comprises 17 residues. Kept here is only the CDR3 DNA, which spans 51 bases and is read in frame from base 1. V lost 0 bases and J lost 8 bases, and the count of bases not matched to a germline gene is 11. Broader findings and caveats from the paper: Expanded clones from different subjects shared no identical CDR3 amino acid sequences, which suggests that TCR-beta repertoires were private in all groups. Repertoires from 18 of 34 MS patients were grouped by phylogenetic analysis into a cluster of related CDR3 sequences, suggesting a possible repertoire-level signature. TCR clonal expansion was greatest in HAM/TSP patients and smallest in MS patients, who ranked below even healthy controls. The MS cluster was not associated with any clinical or MRI features, and the authors stated that larger cohorts are needed.

Unsorted PBMC libraries were generated from 2 million PBMCs stored in RNAlater at -80 °C until RNA extraction. The multiple sclerosis patients were enrolled in a US clinical protocol that used magnetic resonance imaging to evaluate disease progression. Peripheral blood was subjected to Ficoll-Hypaque density gradient centrifugation to isolate PBMCs, which were then cryopreserved in liquid nitrogen. This clonotype was seen ten or more times. Its antigen is still unknown. Per-nucleotide qualities are absent, and no much larger clonotype sits a single base away. To synthesize cDNA, template-switch 5'RACE was performed with a primer carrying a 10-nucleotide random unique molecular identifier so that each TCR transcript was tagged. Over 180 million TCR-beta sequences, covering 15-18 subjects, were produced in each sequencing run. Total RNA was extracted with the RNeasy kit. The KAPA Real-time Library Amplification kit was used to amplify TCR-beta VDJ regions with primers targeting the TCR constant region and the 5'RACE anchor. Sample indexes and Illumina adaptors were added in a first PCR, after which library yield was increased in a second PCR. The roughly 650 bp TCR product was size-selected on a 2% E-gel SizeSelection system after Ampure bead purification. Before pooling, library quality was assessed on a Bioanalyzer, concentration was determined with Qubit, and library quantification was performed with the Kapa Library Quantification kit. An Illumina HiSeq 2500 was used to sequence the libraries paired-end at 2 x 150 bp. To increase sequence diversity, about 23-32% phiX was spiked into each library pool. The paper's processing steps were these. The UMI-based MiGEC pipeline processed quality-filtered reads and removed over 85% of raw TCR sequences during error correction. VDJ genes were aligned to IMGT germline references, and clonotypes were defined by unique CDR3 amino acid sequence plus V-J genes. Clonal expansion, Shannon diversity, and CDR3 relatedness (CalcPairwiseDistances, ClusterSamples) were evaluated with VDJtools, and phylogenetic trees were built with CLCbio workbench. Using coefficient-of-variation modelling across technical triplicates, the study counted a clone as expanded if it had at least 8 unique UMIs. TCRdb trimmed public reads at Q25 via fastp, called clones via MiXCR and kept in-frame beta chains. Every distinct CDR3 protein forms one entry, paired with its most common genes and DNA. The V and J calls were not made by the authors but by TCRdb's processing. Here the sample has 65,000 to 90,000 distinct CDR3 sequences; roughly 3% occur a single time. The top ten constitute around 5.2% of the sample.

The chain was built from TRBV5-1 and TRBJ2-1; 10 junctional bases match TRBD2. The sequence was obtained from a woman between 50 and 59 years old with multiple sclerosis. Sequenced input: PBMCs. This receptor has the CDR3 CASSLGGPAGGRDEQFF. The DNA sequence is TGCGCCAGCAGCTTGGGAGGTCCAGCGGGGGGGCGAGATGAGCAGTTCTTC.